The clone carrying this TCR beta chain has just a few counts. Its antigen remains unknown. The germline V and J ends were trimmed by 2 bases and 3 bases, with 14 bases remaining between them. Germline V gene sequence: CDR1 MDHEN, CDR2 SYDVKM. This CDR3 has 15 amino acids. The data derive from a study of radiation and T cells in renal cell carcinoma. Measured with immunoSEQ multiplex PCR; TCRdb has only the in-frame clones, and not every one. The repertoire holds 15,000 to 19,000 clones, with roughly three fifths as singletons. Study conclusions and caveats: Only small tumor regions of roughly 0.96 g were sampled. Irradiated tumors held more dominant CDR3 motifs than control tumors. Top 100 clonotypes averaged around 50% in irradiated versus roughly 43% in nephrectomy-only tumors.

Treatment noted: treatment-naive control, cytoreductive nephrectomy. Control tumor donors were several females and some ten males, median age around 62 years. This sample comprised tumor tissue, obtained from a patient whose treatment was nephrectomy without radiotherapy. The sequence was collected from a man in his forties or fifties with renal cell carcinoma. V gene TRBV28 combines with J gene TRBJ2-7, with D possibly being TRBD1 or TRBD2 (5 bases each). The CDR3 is CASSLQRMGVYEQYF. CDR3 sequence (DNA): TGTGCCAGCAGTTTACAACGGATGGGGGTCTACGAGCAGTACTTC.